The 16 T cell receptor beta chains presented below share a single source sample, sequenced in a study of tissue T cells after allogeneic stem cell transplantation. The time point was: mouse harvest day 7 after allogeneic transplant. Tail vein injection delivered 10^7 T-cell-depleted bone marrow cells and 10^6 splenic CD5+ T cells. Clones were read by immunoSEQ multiplex PCR, and TCRdb kept only the in-frame ones, dropping some. The sample shows over 6,500 clones, more than 40% of them seen only once. The material sequenced was gut tissue. The receptors were gathered from a female BALB/c mouse given C57BL/6 T cells with graft-versus-host disease after an allogeneic hematopoietic cell transplant.

A word on this clone: Germline and genes here are mouse. Read coverage stops 1 residue before the CDR3 terminus; the germline J gene supplies the remainder. The chain joins TRBV3 to TRBJ1-3, with D possibly TRBD1 on 5 matching bases. The CDR3 extends over 13 amino acids. Germline V gene lookup returns CDR1 SNHLY and CDR2 FYNGKV (reference sequence). V lost 6 bases and J 0 bases, leaving 6 bases between the germline ends. The DNA read from the CDR3 is TGTGCCAGCAGAGACAGTTCTGGAAATACGCTCTAT. This gives the protein CASRDSSGNTLY. The complete CDR3 sequence is CASRDSSGNTLYF. Variable domain in full (rest from reference TRBV3 and TRBJ1-3): GPKVLQIPSHQIIDMGQMVTLNCDPVSNHLYFYWYKQILGQQMEFLVNFYNGKVMEKSKLFKDQFSVERPDGSYFTLKIQPTALEDSAVYFCASRDSSGNTLYFGEGSRLIVV.

This clone was found a few times. All gene names here are mouse names. Sequencing ends 1 residue short of the CDR3 end; the germline J gene provides the rest. This rearrangement joins TRBV3 to TRBJ2-4; TRBD2 agrees at 10 bases. CDR1 is SNHLY and CDR2 is FYNGKV in the germline V gene (reference sequence). The CDR3 length is 13 residues. The junction had 2 bases not matched to a gene; V was cut back by 4 bases and J by 7 bases. CDR3 DNA, as far as it was read: TGTGCCAGCAGCTCTGGGACTGGGGACACCTTGTAC. It is translated as CASSSGTGDTLY. The entire CDR3 protein reads CASSSGTGDTLYF. Drawing the rest from reference TRBV3 and TRBJ2-4, the complete variable domain is GPKVLQIPSHQIIDMGQMVTLNCDPVSNHLYFYWYKQILGQQMEFLVNFYNGKVMEKSKLFKDQFSVERPDGSYFTLKIQPTALEDSAVYFCASSSGTGDTLYFGAGTRLSVL.

By share, this clone ranks as medium-sized. Mouse gene names and germline throughout. The read comes to an end 1 residue before the CDR3 does, leaving the germline J gene to fill in the end. The rearrangement links TRBV26 to TRBJ2-2; D is undetermined. V lost 2 bases, J lost 4 bases, and 8 bases lay in between. CDR3 length equals 14 residues. Germline V CDR1 and CDR2: KGHPV, FQNQEV (reference sequence). This chain's CDR3 is CASSLEGGTGQLYF. The DNA read from the CDR3 is TGTGCCAGCAGTCTGGAGGGAGGCACCGGGCAGCTCTAC.

Within the sample, this clone is medium-sized (0.01 to 0.1%). Gene names denote mouse genes. The read gets to within 1 residue of the CDR3 end, and the germline J gene fills in the rest. The rearrangement links TRBV12-1 to TRBJ2-4; no reliable D call. V gave up 0 bases and J gave up 0 bases, with 6 bases separating them. This CDR3 contains 14 residues. CDR1 and CDR2 (germline): SGHSN, HYEKVE. CDR3 region: CASSLAKSQNTLYF. The DNA read from the CDR3 is TGTGCCAGCTCTCTCGCCAAAAGTCAAAACACCTTGTAC.

About this clone: The gene symbols are mouse symbols. The observed sequence ends 1 residue before the CDR3 terminus, with the missing tail filled in from the germline J gene. The rearrangement links TRBV16 to TRBJ2-2; the D gene is possibly TRBD1 (5 bases). CDR3 length: 14 amino acids. Looked up from germline, CDR1 is SGHSA and CDR2 is FRNQAP. Trimming removed 1 base at V and 5 bases at J, with 8 bases between. CDR3 DNA (partial): TGTGCAAGCAGCTTAGCCAGGGATACCGGGCAGCTCTAC. It is translated as CASSLARDTGQLY. The complete CDR3 sequence is CASSLARDTGQLYF.

This clone was counted a few times. Mouse germline and gene names are used. Read data end 1 residue before the CDR3 end; the end is taken from the germline J gene. At the DNA level, this CDR3 is encoded by other sequences in the same sample as well. This chain joins TRBV26 and TRBJ1-3; 7 nucleotides agree with TRBD1. Germline V gene data show CDR1 as KGHPV and CDR2 as FQNQEV (reference sequence). V lost 4 bases, J lost 4 bases, and 4 bases stayed unmatched. The CDR3 sequence is 14 residues long. CDR3 bases read: TGTGCCAGCAGTCCCGACAGGGTGGGAAATACGCTCTAT. Translating it yields CASSPDRVGNTLY. In full, the CDR3 reads CASSPDRVGNTLYF.

Of note for this clone: The gene names here belong to mouse. The CDR3 extends 1 residue past the end of the read, so its final part is completed from the germline J gene. The V call is TRBV26, the J call TRBJ1-2, with D perhaps TRBD1 (6 bases). This CDR3 comprises 15 residues. The germline CDR1 and CDR2 sequences are KGHPV and FQNQEV (reference sequence). V was clipped by 1 base and J by 0 bases, with 9 bases between them. The sequenced part of the CDR3 DNA is TGTGCCAGCAGTCTGTTGGGACACCCAAACTCCGACTACACC. Encoded protein: CASSLLGHPNSDYT. The full CDR3 is CASSLLGHPNSDYTF.

This clone was observed a few times. All gene names here are mouse names. Sequencing ends 1 residue short of the CDR3 end; the germline J gene provides the rest. V is TRBV26 and J is TRBJ2-4, with D perhaps TRBD1 (5 bases). From germline, CDR1 is KGHPV and CDR2 FQNQEV (reference sequence). The CDR3 has 14 residues. Trimming pared 6 bases from V and 0 bases from J, leaving 10 bases between. This CDR3 is CASRSTVSQNTLYF. Incomplete CDR3 DNA: TGTGCCAGCAGGTCGACAGTTAGTCAAAACACCTTGTAC.

Of note for this clone: Gene names are the mouse ones. The read falls 1 residue short of the CDR3 end, and the missing part is taken from the germline J gene. This chain links TRBV26 with TRBJ1-3; D might be TRBD1 (5 bases). Trimming took off 6 bases at V and 0 bases at J, with 6 bases between the two ends. The CDR3 sequence is 13 residues long. Germline assignment: CDR1 KGHPV and CDR2 FQNQEV (reference sequence). The CDR3 loop reads CASRTDSGNTLYF. CDR3 DNA, as far as it was read: TGTGCCAGCAGGACAGATTCTGGAAATACGCTCTAT.

On this clone itself: Gene names refer to mouse genes. Read data end 1 residue before the CDR3 end; the end is taken from the germline J gene. The chain carries TRBV15 and TRBJ1-4, with D possibly TRBD1 on 5 matching bases. Germline values: CDR1 SGHND, CDR2 FRSKSL. CDR3 length equals 13 residues. Between the trimmed V and J ends, which lost 3 bases and 7 bases, there was a span of 9 bases. The CDR3 protein is CASSFAGSERLFF. The CDR3 bases that were read are TGTGCCAGCAGTTTTGCAGGGAGCGAAAGATTATTT.

About this clone: Germline and genes: mouse. The CDR3 extends 1 residue past the end of the read, so its final part is completed from the germline J gene. The genes are TRBV13-2 and TRBJ1-1, with D hard to call. Germline CDR1 and CDR2: NNHNN and SYGAGS (reference sequence). The V gene lost 4 bases and the J gene lost 0 bases, with 4 bases spanning the gap. The CDR3 is made up of 12 amino acids. The CDR3 protein is CASGPANTEVFF. The CDR3 bases that were read are TGTGCCAGCGGTCCGGCAAACACAGAAGTCTTC.

In regard to this clone: All gene names here are mouse names. CDR3 DNA (partial): TGTGCCAGCAGTCGACAACCAAACACAGAAGTCTTC. Residues: CASSRQPNTEVF. Given in full, the CDR3 is CASSRQPNTEVFF. The genes are TRBV26 and TRBJ1-1, with D unclear. With the read ending 1 residue before the CDR3 end, the germline J gene is used to fill in that end. The CDR3 consists of 13 residues. CDR1 is KGHPV and CDR2 is FQNQEV in the germline V gene (reference sequence). V gave up 4 bases and J gave up 0 bases, with 6 bases separating them.

As to this clone: Gene names and germline match the mouse. The read terminates 1 residue before the CDR3 end, so the remaining end is supplied by the germline J gene. The chain has TRBV26 and TRBJ2-2, with 14 bases that match TRBD2. V dropped 4 bases and J dropped 6; count of bases not matched to a gene: 1. The CDR3 is 15 residues long. CDR1 is KGHPV and CDR2 is FQNQEV in the germline V gene (reference sequence). This chain's CDR3 is CASSPGLGGPGQLYF. The CDR3 bases that were read are TGTGCCAGCAGTCCGGGACTGGGGGGGCCCGGGCAGCTCTAC.

Worth noting for this clone: Gene names follow the mouse nomenclature. The read terminates 1 residue ahead of where the CDR3 ends, so the germline J gene completes it. V and J are TRBV3 and TRBJ2-7; tentatively, D is TRBD2 (6 bases). The V gene's germline CDR1 is SNHLY and CDR2 FYNGKV (reference sequence). V was pared by 1 base and J by 7 bases, with 8 bases between. The CDR3 has 12 amino acids. The part of the CDR3 DNA that was read is TGTGCCAGCAGCTTAGAGTGGGGGGAACAGTAC. Its translation: CASSLEWGEQY. From start to end, the CDR3 is CASSLEWGEQYF.

This clone was detected a few times. Genes and germline are mouse. The read finishes 1 residue shy of the CDR3 end, and the germline J gene is used to complete it. The chain is built from TRBV26 and TRBJ2-2; D remains ambiguous. Trimming removed 6 bases at V and 0 bases at J, with 8 bases between. Germline CDR1 and CDR2: KGHPV and FQNQEV (reference sequence). CDR3 length equals 14 residues. The CDR3 DNA, read in part, is TGTGCCAGCAGGAGGACGACAAACACCGGGCAGCTCTAC. It specifies CASRRTTNTGQLY. The whole CDR3 region reads CASRRTTNTGQLYF.

This clone was picked up a small number of times. Any gene name here is a mouse gene name. The CDR3 end falls 1 residue outside the read, so it is completed with the germline J gene. V gene TRBV13-2 combines with J gene TRBJ1-3, with no clear D. V lost 1 base and J 3 bases, leaving 5 bases between the germline ends. Per the germline V gene, CDR1 is NNHNN and CDR2 is SYGAGS (reference sequence). This CDR3 region has 13 residues. The CDR3 spells CASGDWDGNTLYF. The sequenced part of the CDR3 DNA is TGTGCCAGCGGTGATTGGGATGGAAATACGCTCTAT.